These 5 T cell receptor beta chains were all obtained from the same sample, sequenced in a study of shared clonotypes between healthy human individuals. Clones were sequenced by immunoSEQ multiplex PCR, and TCRdb holds only the in-frame ones, with some missing. The sample includes about 460,000 clones, 60% to 80% of them seen just once. Sequences were obtained from PBMCs. The receptors stem from a woman in her thirties or forties in good health. Some clones in this sample may be carry-over from other donors' samples.

In this sample, this clone turned up a few times. The chain is built from TRBV5-6 and TRBJ1-2; 10 bases match TRBD1. V was clipped by 6 bases and J by 0 bases; unmatched bases: 11. The CDR3 is 17 residues long. Germline V gene sequence: CDR1 SGHDT, CDR2 YYEEEE. The CDR3 bases are TGTGCCAGCACCCCAGGACAGGGGGATCCTACTAACTATGGCTACACCTTC. This encodes CASTPGQGDPTNYGYTF.

The V gene is TRBV30, the J gene TRBJ2-4, with D hard to call. The V end lost 2 bases, the J end lost 9 bases, and 17 bases lay between the germline ends. The V gene's germline CDR1 is GTSNPN and CDR2 SVGIG (reference sequence). This CDR3 has 14 amino acids. The CDR3 DNA is TGTGCCTGGAGTCCTTTAGGGCTATCAGGCATTCAGTACTTC. Amino acids: CAWSPLGLSGIQYF.

This clone was observed many times. This rearrangement joins TRBV5-6 to TRBJ2-4; D gene ambiguous. V lost 0 bases and J 0 bases, leaving 4 bases between the germline ends. This CDR3 has 14 residues. The germline V gene has CDR1 SGHDT and CDR2 YYEEEE. This CDR3 reads CASSLVVAKNIQYF. The CDR3, as DNA: TGTGCCAGCAGCTTGGTTGTAGCCAAAAACATTCAGTACTTC.

The chain uses TRBV4-1 and TRBJ1-5; no reliable D call. The germline V gene encodes CDR1 MGHRA and CDR2 YSYEKL. Trimming pared 0 bases from V and 3 bases from J, leaving 3 bases between. This CDR3 is 13 amino acids long. CDR3 in DNA: TGCGCCAGCAGCCAAGATTTCAATCAGCCCCAGCATTTT. As protein: CASSQDFNQPQHF.

The chain links TRBV4-2 to TRBJ2-1; 9 nucleotides agree with TRBD2. The germline CDR1 and CDR2 sequences are LGHNA and YNFKEQ. The CDR3 contains 20 residues. Unmatched junction bases numbered 15, after V lost 0 bases and J lost 3 bases. CDR3 loop: CASSQDLGAGGLSFYNEQFF. DNA for the CDR3: TGTGCCAGCAGCCAAGATCTGGGAGCGGGAGGATTGTCATTCTACAATGAGCAGTTCTTC.